The 25 T cell receptor beta chains reported below all come from one sample, sequenced in a study of lymphopenia after photon versus proton radiotherapy. Some clones are missing from TCRdb's copy, which holds only in-frame ones; the method was immunoSEQ multiplex PCR. Of around 64,000 clones listed, about nine tenths were seen once; the top ten hold roughly 13%. Sequencing was performed on peripheral blood, taken from a patient treated with proton-based radiotherapy. The receptors stem from a man older than 75 with esophageal cancer.

The gene calls are TRBV7-8 and TRBJ1-2, with TRBD1 as a possible D gene (5 bases). V was pared by 3 bases and J by 5 bases, with 19 bases between. The CDR3 is 16 residues long. The germline gives CDR1 SGHVS, CDR2 FQNEAQ. The CDR3 DNA is TGTGCCAGCAGCTTGCAGGTTACAGGACTACAATATGGCTACACCTTC. Its protein is CASSLQVTGLQYGYTF. The full variable domain, with the rest looked up from reference TRBV7-8 and TRBJ1-2, is GAGVSQSPRYKVAKRGQDVALRCDPISGHVSLFWYQQALGQGPEFLTYFQNEAQLDKSGLPSDRFFAERPEGSVSTLKIQRTQQEDSAVYLCASSLQVTGLQYGYTFGSGTRLTVV.

The V and J genes are TRBV5-6 and TRBJ1-2; tentative D call: TRBD1 (6 bases). Germline CDR1 reads SGHDT; CDR2 reads YYEEEE. The CDR3 is 17 amino acids. V was pared by 2 bases and J by 1 base, with 18 bases between. The CDR3 DNA sequence: TGTGCCAGCAGCTTCCCCAAAGTGGACAGTTTTAACTATGGCTACACCTTC. Translation gives CASSFPKVDSFNYGYTF. The whole variable domain, remainder taken from reference TRBV5-6 and TRBJ1-2, is DAGVTQSPTHLIKTRGQQVTLRCSPKSGHDTVSWYQQALGQGPQFIFQYYEEEERQRGNFPDRFSGHQFPNYSSELNVNALLLGDSALYLCASSFPKVDSFNYGYTFGSGTRLTVV.

The V call is TRBV7-2, the J call TRBJ2-5; tentatively, D is TRBD2 (6 bases). The length of the CDR3 is 18 residues. V was cut by 5 bases and J by 0 bases, with 22 bases left in between. Looked up from germline, CDR1 is SGHTA and CDR2 is FQGNSA. The CDR3 region is CASSRRGTELPYQETQYF. The CDR3 coding sequence is TGTGCCAGCAGCCGACGAGGGACTGAACTCCCGTACCAAGAGACCCAGTACTTC. The full variable domain, rest sourced from reference TRBV7-2 and TRBJ2-5, is GAGVSQSPSNKVTEKGKDVELRCDPISGHTALYWYRQSLGQGLEFLIYFQGNSAPDKSGLPSDRFSAERTGGSVSTLTIQRTQQEDSAVYLCASSRRGTELPYQETQYFGPGTRLLVL.

The gene calls are TRBV9 and TRBJ1-3; D perhaps matches TRBD1 (6 bases). Germline values: CDR1 SGDLS, CDR2 YYNGEE. Trimming removed 4 bases from V and 0 bases from J, with 14 bases in between. This CDR3 region has 16 residues. The chain's CDR3 is CASSRDTLSSGNTIYF. The CDR3, as DNA: TGTGCCAGCAGCCGGGACACCCTCAGCTCTGGAAACACCATATATTTT.

This chain uses TRBV5-1 with TRBJ2-5; no reliable D call. The length of the CDR3 is 13 residues. Germline V gene sequence: CDR1 SGHRS, CDR2 YFSETQ. Trimming took 4 bases from V and 5 from J, leaving 12 bases between them. In DNA form, the CDR3 reads TGCGCCAGCAGCAGAAGGGCTCAGGAGACCCAGTACTTC. Protein sequence: CASSRRAQETQYF.

In DNA form, the CDR3 reads TGTGCCAGCAGCTTAGCGCGGGACAATGAGCAGTTCTTC. This translates into CASSLARDNEQFF. This chain joins TRBV7-2 and TRBJ2-1; D possibly corresponds to TRBD2 (5 bases). The germline V gene encodes CDR1 SGHTA and CDR2 FQGNSA. There are 13 residues in the CDR3. V was pared by 0 bases and J by 5 bases, with 5 bases between.

The chain combines TRBV4-3 with TRBJ1-4; possible D gene TRBD1, 5 bases. The length of the CDR3 is 15 residues. V gave up 0 bases and J gave up 8 bases, with 13 bases separating them. Germline CDR1 is LGHNA and CDR2 is YSLEER. DNA for the CDR3: TGCGCCAGCAGCCAAGATGGGCAGGGTGACGAAAAACTGTTTTTT. Translated, it gives CASSQDGQGDEKLFF.

V gene TRBV7-2 combines with J gene TRBJ1-3; D perhaps matches TRBD1 (5 bases). CDR1 is SGHTA, CDR2 FQGNSA, per germline. Trimming took off 1 base at V and 1 base at J, with 11 bases between the two ends. The CDR3 loop spans 16 amino acids. CDR3 in DNA: TGTGCCAGCAGCTTAGTGGCCGGGACGTCTGGAAACACCATATATTTT. Translating it yields CASSLVAGTSGNTIYF.

This clone was recorded only once. The J gene is TRBJ1-2, the V gene TRBV18, with D maybe TRBD1 (5 bases). This CDR3 contains 14 residues. V was cut by 3 bases and J by 6 bases, with 14 bases left in between. The V gene's germline CDR1 is KGHSH and CDR2 LQKENI. In nucleotides, the CDR3 is TGTGCCAGCTCACCTTACCGGGGCGAGGATGGCTACACCTTC. This gives the protein CASSPYRGEDGYTF. Together with reference TRBV18 and TRBJ1-2, the CDR3 gives the full variable domain: NAGVMQNPRHLVRRRGQEARLRCSPMKGHSHVYWYRQLPEEGLKFMVYLQKENIIDESGMPKERFSAEFPKEGPSILRIQQVVRGDSAAYFCASSPYRGEDGYTFGSGTRLTVV.

The rearrangement links TRBV18 to TRBJ2-7; 11 nucleotides align to TRBD1. Germline loops: CDR1 KGHSH, CDR2 LQKENI. The V and J ends lost 3 bases and 6 bases, in that order; junction bases with no gene match: 7. The CDR3 spans 15 residues. The CDR3 coding sequence is TGTGCCAGCTCACCGGACAGGGGGCAATTAGGCGAGCAGTACTTC. Residues: CASSPDRGQLGEQYF. Variable domain in full (rest from reference TRBV18 and TRBJ2-7): NAGVMQNPRHLVRRRGQEARLRCSPMKGHSHVYWYRQLPEEGLKFMVYLQKENIIDESGMPKERFSAEFPKEGPSILRIQQVVRGDSAAYFCASSPDRGQLGEQYFGPGTRLTVT.

The J gene is TRBJ2-7, the V gene TRBV5-1; D is uncertain. V lost 2 bases and J 4 bases, leaving 13 bases between the germline ends. The CDR3 has 14 residues. Germline CDR1 is SGHRS and CDR2 is YFSETQ. CDR3 region: CASSFADSLYEQYF. CDR3 DNA: TGCGCCAGCAGCTTTGCTGATTCACTTTACGAGCAGTACTTC. Supplemented by reference TRBV5-1 and TRBJ2-7, the full variable domain reads KAGVTQTPRYLIKTRGQQVTLSCSPISGHRSVSWYQQTPGQGLQFLFEYFSETQRNKGNFPGRFSGRQFSNSRSEMNVSTLELGDSALYLCASSFADSLYEQYFGPGTRLTVT.

The chain carries TRBV29-1 and TRBJ2-3; 11 positions agree with TRBD1. The germline V gene encodes CDR1 SQVTM and CDR2 ANQGSEA. The CDR3 extends over 15 amino acids. The V and J ends lost 4 bases and 3 bases, in that order; junction bases with no gene match: 6. In DNA form, the CDR3 reads TGCAGCGTTGTTGGAGGGACAGGGGGTACAGATACGCAGTATTTT. Translated, it gives CSVVGGTGGTDTQYF.

The chain links TRBV14 to TRBJ2-3; 14 bases are shared with TRBD2. With V trimmed by 1 base and J by 5 bases, 8 bases remained unmatched. Germline V gene lookup returns CDR1 SGHDN and CDR2 FVKESK. The CDR3 has 18 amino acids. The CDR3 DNA follows: TGTGCCAGCAGCCAAGCGCAGGGACTAGCGGGAGTGATAGATACGCAGTATTTT. Translation: CASSQAQGLAGVIDTQYF. The full variable domain, its missing parts supplied by reference TRBV14 and TRBJ2-3, is EAGVTQFPSHSVIEKGQTVTLRCDPISGHDNLYWYRRVMGKEIKFLLHFVKESKQDESGMPNNRFLAERTGGTYSTLKVQPAELEDSGVYFCASSQAQGLAGVIDTQYFGPGTRLTVL.

This clone was seen only a few times. The chain links TRBV5-1 to TRBJ2-7; tentatively, D is TRBD1 or TRBD2 (7 bases each). Deletions cut 4 bases from V and 4 bases from J, with 18 bases between. This CDR3 is built from 15 residues. Germline-derived CDR1 and CDR2 are SGHRS and YFSETQ. Here the CDR3 reads CASSPGEGARYEQYF. The CDR3 DNA reads as TGCGCCAGCAGCCCGGGGGAGGGGGCTCGGTACGAGCAGTACTTC.

The chain combines TRBV5-8 with TRBJ1-5, with D maybe TRBD1 (6 bases). Germline values: CDR1 SGHTS, CDR2 YDEGEE. The CDR3 contains 15 residues. V was shortened by 3 bases and J by 7 bases, with 17 bases between the two germline ends. CDR3 DNA: TGTGCCAGCAGCTCTGACGGGGGGCTGCGCCAGCCCCAGCATTTT. Its protein is CASSSDGGLRQPQHF.

This clone showed up just a few times. The V and J genes are TRBV19 and TRBJ2-7; 7 positions match TRBD2. Losses at the gene ends were 10 bases for V and 0 bases for J; bases not matched to a gene: 6. CDR3 length: 13 amino acids. Germline V gene sequence: CDR1 LNHDA, CDR2 SQIVND (reference sequence). CDR3 sequence reads: CATSSGLSYEQYF. The DNA for the CDR3 is TGTGCCACATCTAGCGGCCTCTCCTACGAGCAGTACTTC.

This sequence joins TRBV11-2 and TRBJ2-5; D is ambiguous. With the DNA end fitting TRBJ2-7 better, the J assignment may be wrong. The CDR3 is made up of 11 amino acids. The V gene's germline CDR1 is SGHAT and CDR2 FQNNGV. The CDR3: CASSSAYEQYF. CDR3 nucleotide sequence: TGTGCCAGCAGCTCCGCATACGAGCAGTACTTC.

The chain has TRBV10-3 and TRBJ1-5, with D hard to call. This CDR3 region has 16 residues. Deletions cut 3 bases from V and 2 bases from J, with 14 bases between. CDR1 ENHRY and CDR2 SYGVKD come from the germline V gene. This chain's CDR3 is CAISEGLRVRNQPQHF. CDR3 DNA sequence: TGTGCCATCAGTGAAGGTTTGCGGGTCCGCAATCAGCCCCAGCATTTT.

The rearrangement links TRBV7-9 to TRBJ2-5; no reliable D call. Between the trimmed V and J ends, which lost 0 bases and 5 bases, there was a span of 19 bases. This CDR3 comprises 17 residues. Germline lookup yields CDR1 SEHNR and CDR2 FQNEAQ (reference sequence). The CDR3 bases are TGTGCCAGCAGCTTAGCGTTCCAGGACCTACTCGGCGAGACCCAGTACTTC. Translating gives CASSLAFQDLLGETQYF. Looking up the rest from reference TRBV7-9 and TRBJ2-5 gives the full variable domain: DTGVSQNPRHKITKRGQNVTFRCDPISEHNRLYWYRQTLGQGPEFLTYFQNEAQLEKSRLLSDRFSAERPKGSFSTLEIQRTEQGDSAMYLCASSLAFQDLLGETQYFGPGTRLLVL.

This clone has more than one count but fewer than ten. The genes are TRBV11-2 and TRBJ2-1; 10 nucleotides agree with TRBD2. The CDR3 length is 15 residues. V shed 1 base, J shed 6 bases, and the junction held 3 bases outside the gene matches. The V gene's germline CDR1 is SGHAT and CDR2 FQNNGV. CDR3 sequence: CASSLALAGANEQFF. CDR3 nucleotides: TGTGCCAGCAGCTTAGCCCTAGCGGGAGCCAATGAGCAGTTCTTC.

The chain links TRBV6-5 to TRBJ2-3; TRBD1 might be the D (7 bases). Germline loops: CDR1 MNHEY, CDR2 SVGAGI. The CDR3 covers 14 residues. V was pared by 8 bases and J by 8 bases, with 20 bases between. In DNA form, the CDR3 reads TGTGCCAGCTCCGAGGGGGCGGGAATGGGTACGCAGTATTTT. This encodes CASSEGAGMGTQYF.

The V gene is TRBV6-5, the J gene TRBJ2-5; perhaps TRBD2 as D (5 bases). Looked up from germline, CDR1 is MNHEY and CDR2 is SVGAGI. V dropped 1 base and J dropped 5 bases, with 17 bases sitting between them. The CDR3 extends over 16 amino acids. Written as DNA, the CDR3 is TGTGCCAGCAGTTACTTCGACGGGATAAGACGGGAGACCCAGTACTTC. Its translation: CASSYFDGIRRETQYF.

This chain uses TRBV10-3 with TRBJ2-7; 11 nucleotides match TRBD2. The CDR3 consists of 16 residues. Germline V CDR1 and CDR2: ENHRY, SYGVKD. Trimming cost V 0 bases and J 1 base; bases outside gene matches: 2. The CDR3 sequence is CAISESGTSGSYEQYF. The CDR3 DNA reads TGTGCCATCAGTGAGTCCGGGACTAGCGGTTCCTACGAGCAGTACTTC.

The count of this clone is one. The chain employs TRBV7-2 and TRBJ2-7; a possible D gene is TRBD1 (5 bases). Germline loops: CDR1 SGHTA, CDR2 FQGNSA. Trimming pared 2 bases from V and 3 bases from J, leaving 8 bases between. The CDR3 loop spans 13 amino acids. The DNA of the CDR3 is TGTGCCAGCAGCTTATTAGGACACTACGAGCAGTACTTC. Protein sequence: CASSLLGHYEQYF.

The V call is TRBV19, the J call TRBJ1-5, with TRBD1 as a possible D gene (6 bases). Germline CDR1 is LNHDA and CDR2 is SQIVND (reference sequence). V was trimmed by 3 bases and J by 5 bases, leaving 8 bases between them. The CDR3 sequence is 13 residues long. The CDR3 bases are TGTGCCAGTAGTATGGGGGGCGATCAGCCCCAGCATTTT. Translated, it gives CASSMGGDQPQHF.